The source of this T cell receptor beta chain is a study of blood T cell repertoires in COVID-19. Whole-study context: PBMCs, B-cell-depleted T cells, or T cells were the source of the cDNA or gDNA that made up the material.

V trimming: 1 base; J trimming: 7 bases; junction bases outside the gene matches: 2. CDR1 is SGHAT, CDR2 FQDESV, per germline (reference sequence). The CDR3 runs to 13 residues. This table comes from immunoSEQ multiplex PCR, and its TCRdb copy is limited to in-frame clones, with some not included. Found here are over 150,000 clones, approximately 85% of them singletons; the top ten hold 0.6% to 0.65%. The sample comprised peripheral blood. The genes are TRBV11-1 and TRBJ1-1; TRBD1 matches at 8 bases. This sequence was found in a man between 60 and 75 years old with COVID-19, enrolled during active disease. This CDR3 reads CASSLGQGIEAFF. As DNA, the CDR3 is TGTGCCAGCAGCTTAGGACAGGGGATTGAAGCTTTCTTT.